In this sample, the clone carrying this TCR beta chain turned up once. Profiled with immunoSEQ multiplex PCR; TCRdb holds only in-frame clones, not every one. The table shows over 25,000 clones, with approximately 80% occurring only once. Described treatment: randomized to nivolumab then ipilimumab (arm A) or the reverse (arm B). No patient had prior DNA-damaging chemotherapy. Sorted cells were live CD3+CD8+, lacking CD19 and CD56, from PBMCs. The CDR3 loop spans 15 amino acids. CDR1 LNHDA and CDR2 SQIVND come from the germline V gene (reference sequence). V was shortened by 1 base and J by 1 base, with 8 bases between the two germline ends. These data belong to a study of sequential checkpoint blockade in melanoma. Study in general: Patients were randomized 1:1 to nivolumab-then-ipilimumab or ipilimumab-then-nivolumab first-line. Maintenance nivolumab came after either treatment sequence.

The origin of this receptor is a human donor with melanoma. The starting material was CD8+ T cells sorted from blood (inferred from file names), obtained from a patient given nivolumab and ipilimumab in sequence. The V call is TRBV19, the J call TRBJ1-5, with D unresolved. CDR3 in DNA: TGTGCCAGTAGTATAGTACGGGAGAGCAATCAGCCCCAGCATTTT. Encoded protein: CASSIVRESNQPQHF. The variable domain in full, with the rest retrieved from reference TRBV19 and TRBJ1-5, is DGGITQSPKYLFRKEGQNVTLSCEQNLNHDAMYWYRQDPGQGLRLIYYSQIVNDFQKGDIAEGYSVSREKKESFPLTVTSAQKNPTAFYLCASSIVRESNQPQHFGDGTRLSIL.